This T cell receptor (beta chain) appears in the sequencing data of a study of cytomegalovirus exposure and HLA in healthy donors. Use of 60 Vbeta and 13 Jbeta primers characterized the PCR. Data came from immunoSEQ multiplex PCR; TCRdb stores just in-frame clones and leaves some out. Its table lists 55,000 or so clones. Worth noting for this clone: Antigen: not known.

V gave up 3 bases and J gave up 8 bases; unmatched junction bases: 11. Germline V CDR1 and CDR2: LNHDA, SQIVND (reference sequence). This CDR3 is 16 amino acids long. Study observations and caveats: Researchers catalogued over 150 TCR beta chains as cytomegalovirus-associated. It was reportedly the case that the classifier diagnosed cytomegalovirus status with high specificity and sensitivity. Later analysis showed TCR association rates varying by HLA locus, highest for DRB1 and lowest for HLA-C. A previous analysis found most TCR beta V segments productive roughly 87% or roughly 30% of the time.

The sequence derives from a woman aged 50 to 60 in good health and CMV-seropositive. Sequenced input: PBMCs. The gene calls are TRBV19 and TRBJ2-3; TRBD1 agrees at 10 bases. As DNA, the CDR3 is TGTGCCAGTAGTATTCCGGGACAGGGGACCCCCAGTACGCAGTATTTT. Protein sequence: CASSIPGQGTPSTQYF.